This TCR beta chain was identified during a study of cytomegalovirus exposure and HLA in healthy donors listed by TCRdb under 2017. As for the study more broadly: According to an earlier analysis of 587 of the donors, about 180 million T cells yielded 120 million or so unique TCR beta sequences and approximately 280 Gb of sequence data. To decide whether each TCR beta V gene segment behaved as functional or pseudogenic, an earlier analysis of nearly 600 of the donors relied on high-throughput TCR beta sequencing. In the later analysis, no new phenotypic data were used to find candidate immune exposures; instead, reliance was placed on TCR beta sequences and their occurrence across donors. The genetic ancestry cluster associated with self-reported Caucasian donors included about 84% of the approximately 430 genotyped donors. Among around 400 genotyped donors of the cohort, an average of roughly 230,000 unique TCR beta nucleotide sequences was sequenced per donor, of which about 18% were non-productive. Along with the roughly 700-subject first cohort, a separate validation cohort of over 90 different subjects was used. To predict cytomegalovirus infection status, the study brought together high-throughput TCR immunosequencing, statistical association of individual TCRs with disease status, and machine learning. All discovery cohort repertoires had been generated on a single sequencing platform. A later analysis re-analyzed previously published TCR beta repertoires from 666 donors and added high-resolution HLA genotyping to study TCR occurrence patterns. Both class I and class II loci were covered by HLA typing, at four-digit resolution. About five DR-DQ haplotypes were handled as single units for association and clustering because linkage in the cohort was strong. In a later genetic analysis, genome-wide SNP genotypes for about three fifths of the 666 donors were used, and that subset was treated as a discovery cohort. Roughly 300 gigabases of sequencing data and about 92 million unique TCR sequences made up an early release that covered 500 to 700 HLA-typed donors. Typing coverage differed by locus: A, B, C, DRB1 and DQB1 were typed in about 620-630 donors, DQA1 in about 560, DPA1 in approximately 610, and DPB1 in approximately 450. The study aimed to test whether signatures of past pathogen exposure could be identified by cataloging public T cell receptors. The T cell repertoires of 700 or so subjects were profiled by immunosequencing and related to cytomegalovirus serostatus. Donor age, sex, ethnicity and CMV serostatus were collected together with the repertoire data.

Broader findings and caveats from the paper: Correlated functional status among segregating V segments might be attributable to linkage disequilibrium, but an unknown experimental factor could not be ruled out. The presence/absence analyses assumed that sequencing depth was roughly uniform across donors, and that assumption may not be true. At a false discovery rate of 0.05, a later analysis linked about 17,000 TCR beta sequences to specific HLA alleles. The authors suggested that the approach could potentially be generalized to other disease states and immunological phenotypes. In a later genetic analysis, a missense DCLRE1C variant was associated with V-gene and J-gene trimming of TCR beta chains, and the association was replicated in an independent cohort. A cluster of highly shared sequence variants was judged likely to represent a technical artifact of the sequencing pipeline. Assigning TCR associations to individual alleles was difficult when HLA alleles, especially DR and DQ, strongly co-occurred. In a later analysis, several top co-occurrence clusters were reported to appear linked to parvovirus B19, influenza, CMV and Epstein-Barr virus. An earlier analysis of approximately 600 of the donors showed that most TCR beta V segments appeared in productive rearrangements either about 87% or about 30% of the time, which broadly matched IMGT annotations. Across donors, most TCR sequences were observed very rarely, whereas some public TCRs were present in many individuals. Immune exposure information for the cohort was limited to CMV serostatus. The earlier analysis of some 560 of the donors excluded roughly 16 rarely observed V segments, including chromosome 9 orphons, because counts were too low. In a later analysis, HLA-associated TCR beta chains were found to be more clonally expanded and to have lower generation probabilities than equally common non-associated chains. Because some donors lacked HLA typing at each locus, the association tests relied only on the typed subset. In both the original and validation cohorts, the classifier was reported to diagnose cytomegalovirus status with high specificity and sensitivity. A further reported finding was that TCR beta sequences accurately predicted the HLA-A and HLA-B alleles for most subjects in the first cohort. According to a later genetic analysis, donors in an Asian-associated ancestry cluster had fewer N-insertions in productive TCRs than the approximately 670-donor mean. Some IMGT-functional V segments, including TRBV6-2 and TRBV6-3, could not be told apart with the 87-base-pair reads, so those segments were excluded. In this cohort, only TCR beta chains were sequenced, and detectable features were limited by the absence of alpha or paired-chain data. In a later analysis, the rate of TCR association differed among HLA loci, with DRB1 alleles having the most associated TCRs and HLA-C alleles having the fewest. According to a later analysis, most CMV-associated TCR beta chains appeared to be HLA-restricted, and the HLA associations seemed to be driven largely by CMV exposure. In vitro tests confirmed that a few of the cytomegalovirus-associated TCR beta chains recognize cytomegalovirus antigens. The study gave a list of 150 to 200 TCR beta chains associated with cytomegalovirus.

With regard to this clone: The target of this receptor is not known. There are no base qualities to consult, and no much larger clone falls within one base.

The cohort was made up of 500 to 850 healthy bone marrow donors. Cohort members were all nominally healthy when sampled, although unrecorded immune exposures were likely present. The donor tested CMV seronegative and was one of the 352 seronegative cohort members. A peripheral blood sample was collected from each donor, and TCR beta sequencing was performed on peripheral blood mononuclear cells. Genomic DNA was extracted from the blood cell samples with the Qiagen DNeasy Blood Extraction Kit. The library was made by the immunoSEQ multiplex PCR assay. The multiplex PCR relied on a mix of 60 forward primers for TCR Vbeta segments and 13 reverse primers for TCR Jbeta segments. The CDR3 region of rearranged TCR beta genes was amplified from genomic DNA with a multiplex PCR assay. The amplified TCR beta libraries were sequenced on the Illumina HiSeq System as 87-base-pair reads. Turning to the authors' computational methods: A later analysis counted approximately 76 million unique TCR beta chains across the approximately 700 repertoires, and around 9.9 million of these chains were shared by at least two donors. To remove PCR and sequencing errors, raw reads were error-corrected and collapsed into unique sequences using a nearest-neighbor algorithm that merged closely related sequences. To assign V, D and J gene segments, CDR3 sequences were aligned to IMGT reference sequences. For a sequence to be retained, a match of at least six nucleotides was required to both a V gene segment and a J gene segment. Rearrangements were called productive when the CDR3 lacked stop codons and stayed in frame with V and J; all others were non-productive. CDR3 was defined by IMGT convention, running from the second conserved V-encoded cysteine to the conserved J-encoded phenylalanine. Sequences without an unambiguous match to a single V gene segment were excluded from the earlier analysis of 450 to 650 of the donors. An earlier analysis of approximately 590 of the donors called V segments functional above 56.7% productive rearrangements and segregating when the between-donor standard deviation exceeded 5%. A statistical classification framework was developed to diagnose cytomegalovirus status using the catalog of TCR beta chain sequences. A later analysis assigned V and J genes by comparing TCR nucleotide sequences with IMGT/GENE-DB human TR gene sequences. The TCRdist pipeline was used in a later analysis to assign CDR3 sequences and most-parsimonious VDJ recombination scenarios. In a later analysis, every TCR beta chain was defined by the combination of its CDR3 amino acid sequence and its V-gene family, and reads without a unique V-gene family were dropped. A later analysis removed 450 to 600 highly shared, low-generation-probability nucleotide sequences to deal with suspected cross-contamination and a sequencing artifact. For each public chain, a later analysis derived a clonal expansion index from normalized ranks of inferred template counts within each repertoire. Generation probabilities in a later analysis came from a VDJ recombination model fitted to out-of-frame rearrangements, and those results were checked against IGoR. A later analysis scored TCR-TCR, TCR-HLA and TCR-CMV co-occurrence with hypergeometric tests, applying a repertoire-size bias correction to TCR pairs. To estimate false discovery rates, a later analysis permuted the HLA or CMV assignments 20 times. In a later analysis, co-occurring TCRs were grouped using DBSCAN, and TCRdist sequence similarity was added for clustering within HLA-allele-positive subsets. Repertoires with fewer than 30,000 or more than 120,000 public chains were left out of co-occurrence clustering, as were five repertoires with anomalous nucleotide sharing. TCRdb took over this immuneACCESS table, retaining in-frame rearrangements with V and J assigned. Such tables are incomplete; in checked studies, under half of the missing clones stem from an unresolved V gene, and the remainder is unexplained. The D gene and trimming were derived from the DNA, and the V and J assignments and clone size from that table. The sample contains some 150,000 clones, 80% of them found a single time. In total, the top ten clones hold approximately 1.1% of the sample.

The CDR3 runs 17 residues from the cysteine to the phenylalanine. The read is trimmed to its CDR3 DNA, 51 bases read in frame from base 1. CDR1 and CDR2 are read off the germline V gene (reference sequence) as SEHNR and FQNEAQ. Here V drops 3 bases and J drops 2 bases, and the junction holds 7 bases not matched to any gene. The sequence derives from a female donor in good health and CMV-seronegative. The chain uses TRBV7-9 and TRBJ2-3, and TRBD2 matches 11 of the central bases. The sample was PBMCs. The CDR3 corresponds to CASSLRGTSGLTDTQYF. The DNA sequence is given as TGTGCCAGCAGCTTGCGGGGGACTAGCGGACTCACAGATACGCAGTATTTT.